The TCR beta chain under discussion was sequenced for a study of T cells in Graves' hyperthyroidism and ophthalmopathy. There were TCR beta CDR3 regions amplified from RNA transcripts. RT-PCR in the first round (using the HTBI primer set) targeted the TCR CDR3. TCRdb re-called the multiplex PCR reads with MiXCR, one entry per CDR3 protein. Of about 590,000 distinct CDR3 sequences detected, roughly 14% appear once; the ten largest clones hold under 7.5%. This clonotype showed up many times. The germline gives CDR1 SEHNR, CDR2 FQNEAQ (reference sequence). The length of the CDR3 is 20 residues. V was cut by 5 bases and J by 0 bases, with 26 bases left in between.

Source material: blood. This receptor was taken from a woman in her twenties or thirties with Graves' hyperthyroidism. The chain links TRBV7-9 to TRBJ2-1, with D possibly matching TRBD2 (6 bases). As DNA, the CDR3 is TGTGCCAGCAGCCCAACCCCCTCGGGCGGGGCCCACAGCTCCTACAATGAGCAGTTCTTC. This translates into CASSPTPSGGAHSSYNEQFF.